This T cell receptor beta chain is from a study of T cell changes during pregnancy in multiple sclerosis. Germline CDR1 SGHDT, CDR2 YYEEEE. The CDR3 covers 16 residues. The trim removed 3 bases at V and 0 bases at J, leaving 7 bases unmatched. TCRdb's copy holds only in-frame clones and misses some; the assay was immunoSEQ multiplex PCR. The sample has about 34,000 clones; around 90% are singletons. The rearrangement joins TRBV5-6 to TRBJ2-5; 8 nucleotides line up with TRBD1. The source material was CD8+ T cells from peripheral blood mononuclear cells, sampled in the third trimester of pregnancy. The receptor comes from a female donor with multiple sclerosis, enrolled in a pregnancy study. CDR3: CASSYLTQGDQETQYF. The CDR3 DNA sequence: TGTGCCAGCAGCTACTTAACACAGGGGGACCAAGAGACCCAGTACTTC.